These 18 T cell receptor beta chains were all obtained from the same sample, sequenced in a study of T cells after posttransplantation cyclophosphamide. Assay: immunoSEQ multiplex PCR; the TCRdb copy retains only in-frame clones and omits some. Listed for the sample are about 40,000 clones, none seen a single time. Sample: PBMCs. The receptor set was obtained from a man younger than 40 in good health and a related stem cell transplant donor.

Only a few counts were recorded for this clone. V is TRBV12-3 or TRBV12-4 and J is TRBJ1-5, with D hard to call. CDR3 length: 17 residues. Trimming removed 7 bases from V and 0 bases from J, with 19 bases in between. CDR3 amino acids: CASTPGIMGYSNQPQHF. The CDR3 bases are TGTGCCAGCACCCCGGGGATAATGGGATATAGCAATCAGCCCCAGCATTTT.

The chain uses TRBV7-3 and TRBJ2-3; D is uncertain. V was shortened by 5 bases and J by 5 bases, with 11 bases between the two germline ends. The CDR3 length is 13 residues. Germline V lookup: CDR1 SGHTA, CDR2 FQGTGA. CDR3 in amino acids: CASSRPAEDTQYF. Here the CDR3 DNA reads TGTGCCAGCAGCCGTCCCGCGGAAGATACGCAGTATTTT.

This clone was seen at least ten times. The chain employs TRBV19 and TRBJ1-1, with 7 bases lining up with TRBD1. CDR1 is LNHDA, CDR2 SQIVND, per germline (reference sequence). The CDR3 is made up of 14 amino acids. With V trimmed by 5 bases and J by 0 bases, 3 bases remained unmatched. This chain's CDR3 is CASSGGQMNTEAFF. The DNA for the CDR3 is TGTGCCAGTAGTGGGGGACAGATGAACACTGAAGCTTTCTTT.

This clone was counted ten times or more. The chain joins TRBV19 to TRBJ1-2, with 9 bases lining up with TRBD1. The J segment lost 5 bases and the V segment lost 5 bases, leaving 3 bases of the junction unmatched. The length of the CDR3 is 13 residues. Germline V gives CDR1 LNHDA, CDR2 SQIVND (reference sequence). This CDR3 is CASSPGQGYGYTF. The CDR3 DNA follows: TGTGCCAGTAGTCCCGGACAGGGGTATGGCTACACCTTC.

This clone was observed many times. This chain links TRBV7-7 with TRBJ2-3; the match to TRBD2 covers 9 bases. The CDR3 extends over 16 amino acids. The V segment lost 5 bases and the J segment 3 bases; nucleotides outside the gene matches: 9. Germline CDR1 is SSHAT and CDR2 is FNYEAQ (reference sequence). Here the CDR3 reads CASSLQAGGGTDTQYF. For the CDR3, the DNA is TGTGCCAGCAGCCTTCAAGCGGGGGGCGGGACAGATACGCAGTATTTT.

The rearrangement links TRBV29-1 to TRBJ1-1, with D unresolved. The CDR3 totals 14 residues. Germline CDR1 reads SQVTM; CDR2 reads ANQGSEA. Trimming removed 5 bases from V and 1 base from J, with 14 bases in between. The CDR3 DNA is TGCAGCGTTCAAGTCCGAAGGGCGAACACTGAAGCTTTCTTT. It is translated as CSVQVRRANTEAFF.

This clone appeared many times. The rearrangement joins TRBV18 to TRBJ2-7; 10 nucleotides line up with TRBD2. CDR1 is KGHSH and CDR2 is LQKENI in the germline V gene. The CDR3 contains 15 residues. Losses at the gene ends were 1 base for V and 2 bases for J; bases not matched to a gene: 2. CDR3 in DNA: TGTGCCAGCTCACCACGAGCGGGGGGGACCTACGAGCAGTACTTC. It translates to CASSPRAGGTYEQYF.

V gene TRBV9 combines with J gene TRBJ1-6; a possible D gene is TRBD1 (6 bases). Germline CDR1 and CDR2: SGDLS and YYNGEE. The CDR3 has 14 residues. V was pared by 3 bases and J by 8 bases, with 12 bases between. The DNA for the CDR3 is TGTGCCAGCAGCGGACAGGTTAGGGATTCACCCCTCCACTTT. Amino acids: CASSGQVRDSPLHF.

This clone has at least ten counts. The J gene is TRBJ2-2, the V gene TRBV7-2; TRBD1 matches 8 bases. V was pared by 5 bases and J by 5 bases, with 13 bases of the junction left unmatched. The CDR3 loop spans 17 amino acids. Germline CDR1 is SGHTA and CDR2 is FQGNSA. CDR3 residues: CASSPGTGRIETGELFF. Here the CDR3 DNA reads TGTGCCAGCAGCCCAGGGACAGGAAGGATTGAGACCGGGGAGCTGTTTTTT. The whole variable domain, filled in from reference TRBV7-2 and TRBJ2-2, reads GAGVSQSPSNKVTEKGKDVELRCDPISGHTALYWYRQSLGQGLEFLIYFQGNSAPDKSGLPSDRFSAERTGGSVSTLTIQRTQQEDSAVYLCASSPGTGRIETGELFFGEGSRLTVL.

Many counts were recorded for this clone. The chain couples TRBV19 to TRBJ1-2; 9 bases are a match to TRBD1. Germline CDR1 reads LNHDA; CDR2 reads SQIVND (reference sequence). The CDR3 is made up of 14 amino acids. Germline trimming cut 6 bases from V and 4 bases from J; bases unmatched to any gene: 6. The CDR3 is CASRPGQGPYGYTF. As DNA, the CDR3 is TGTGCCAGTAGGCCGGGACAGGGACCCTATGGCTACACCTTC. The complete variable domain, with remaining parts taken from reference TRBV19 and TRBJ1-2, reads DGGITQSPKYLFRKEGQNVTLSCEQNLNHDAMYWYRQDPGQGLRLIYYSQIVNDFQKGDIAEGYSVSREKKESFPLTVTSAQKNPTAFYLCASRPGQGPYGYTFGSGTRLTVV.

This clone was found many times. The chain carries TRBV15 and TRBJ1-1; the match to TRBD1 covers 9 bases. CDR3 length: 15 residues. The germline CDR1 and CDR2 sequences are LNHNV and YYDKDF (reference sequence). After removal of 5 bases from V and 3 bases from J, the junction contained 7 bases not matched to a gene. The CDR3 DNA reads TGTGCCACCAGCTTCCGGGACAGGGCGTACACTGAAGCTTTCTTT. Its protein product is CATSFRDRAYTEAFF. Complete variable domain (other parts from reference TRBV15 and TRBJ1-1): DAMVIQNPRYQVTQFGKPVTLSCSQTLNHNVMYWYQQKSSQAPKLLFHYYDKDFNNEADTPDNFQSRRPNTSFCFLDIRSPGLGDTAMYLCATSFRDRAYTEAFFGQGTRLTVV.

This clone was counted at least ten times. The chain combines TRBV6-2 or TRBV6-3 with TRBJ2-5; 8 bases align to TRBD2. Germline-derived CDR1 and CDR2 are MNHEY and SVGEGT. V lost 6 bases and J lost 1; bases outside the gene matches: 7. The CDR3 runs to 15 residues. As DNA, the CDR3 is TGTGCCAGCAGAAAGAGCGGGGGTGGCCAAGAGACCCAGTACTTC. Translated, it gives CASRKSGGGQETQYF.

This clone was counted at least ten times. This chain joins TRBV5-1 and TRBJ2-1, with TRBD2 matching over 7 bases. V shed 0 bases and J 3 bases; nucleotides not matched to a gene: 6. CDR1 is SGHRS and CDR2 is YFSETQ in the germline V gene. The CDR3 is made up of 16 amino acids. The DNA of the CDR3 is TGCGCCAGCAGCTTGGTTCGCAGCGGGGACTACAATGAGCAGTTCTTC. Translation gives CASSLVRSGDYNEQFF.

This clone was recorded at least ten times. The rearrangement links TRBV6-4 to TRBJ2-3; possibly TRBD1 for D (5 bases). The CDR3 sequence is 15 residues long. CDR1 is MRHNA, CDR2 SNTAGT, per germline. V lost 6 bases, J lost 0 bases, and 13 bases lay in between. For the CDR3, the DNA is TGTGCCAGCAGCCTACAGGCTTCTAGCACAGATACGCAGTATTTT. Protein: CASSLQASSTDTQYF.

The chain carries TRBV11-2 and TRBJ1-2; perhaps TRBD1 as D (6 bases). The V end lost 4 bases, the J end lost 7 bases, and 16 bases lay between the germline ends. The CDR3 loop spans 14 amino acids. In germline, CDR1 is SGHAT, CDR2 FQNNGV. The CDR3 coding sequence is TGTGCCAGCAGCTCAGATCAGGGGTTCTCTGGCTACACCTTC. This codes for CASSSDQGFSGYTF.

This clone has ten or more counts. This chain connects TRBV11-2 to TRBJ2-7; the D gene is possibly TRBD2 (5 bases). The CDR3 consists of 13 residues. V lost 1 base and J lost 12, with 16 bases in between. Germline V gives CDR1 SGHAT, CDR2 FQNNGV. In nucleotides, the CDR3 is TGTGCCAGCAGCTTAGTGGAAGGACTGCACGGGTACTTC. Amino acid sequence: CASSLVEGLHGYF.

This clone was seen ten or more times. The chain joins TRBV27 to TRBJ1-1, with TRBD1 identical over 7 bases. V trimming: 4 bases; J trimming: 1 base; junction bases outside the gene matches: 3. This CDR3 has 14 residues. CDR1 is MNHEY, CDR2 SMNVEV, per germline (reference sequence). In DNA, the CDR3 is TGTGCCAGCAGTTCAGGGGGGACGAACACTGAAGCTTTCTTT. This encodes CASSSGGTNTEAFF.

Ten or more counts support this clone. The chain couples TRBV6-1 to TRBJ1-5; D is perhaps TRBD1 (5 bases). The V and J ends lost 4 bases and 4 bases respectively, with 11 bases between them. Per the germline V gene, CDR1 is MNHNS and CDR2 is SASEGT. This CDR3 has 14 amino acids. CDR3 DNA sequence: TGTGCCAGCAGTGGCAGGGCTGGTAATCAGCCCCAGCATTTT. Its translation is CASSGRAGNQPQHF.